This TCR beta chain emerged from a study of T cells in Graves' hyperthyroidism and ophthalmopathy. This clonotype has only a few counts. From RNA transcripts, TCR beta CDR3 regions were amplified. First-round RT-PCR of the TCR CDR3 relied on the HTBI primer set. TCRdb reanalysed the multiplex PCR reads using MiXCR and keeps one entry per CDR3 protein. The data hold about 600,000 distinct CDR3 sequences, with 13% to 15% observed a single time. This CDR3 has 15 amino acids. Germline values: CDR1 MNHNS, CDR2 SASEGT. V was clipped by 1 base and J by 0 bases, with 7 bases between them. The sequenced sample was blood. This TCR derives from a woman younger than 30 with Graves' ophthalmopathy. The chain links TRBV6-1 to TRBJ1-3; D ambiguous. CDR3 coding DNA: TGTGCCAGCAGTGAAGGGAGAATCTCTGGAAACACCATATATTTT. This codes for CASSEGRISGNTIYF.